The 11 T cell receptor beta chains listed next were all sequenced from one sample in a study of OX40 agonist ivuxolimab in advanced cancers. The library was made by the immunoSEQ multiplex PCR assay. TCRdb took this table from immuneACCESS and kept in-frame rearrangements with V and J called. Such tables lack part of the clones; where checked against another copy, unresolved V genes explain under half of the gap, and the rest is unexplained. The sample table contains some 69,000 clones; only one count was recorded for 80% to 95% of them. The ten most abundant clones make up approximately 0.55% of the sample. Sequenced material: CD4+ or CD8+ T cells sorted from blood, taken in a trial of the OX40 agonist ivuxolimab. The source of these receptors is an adult with an advanced solid tumor such as melanoma, head and neck, liver or kidney cancer.

This chain links TRBV11-2 with TRBJ2-3; D perhaps matches TRBD1 (6 bases). CDR1 and CDR2 from the germline V gene are SGHAT and FQNNGV. Trimming removed 6 bases at V and 3 bases at J, with 13 bases between. CDR3 length equals 14 residues. CDR3 residues: CASRPPGATDTQYF. In DNA, the CDR3 is TGTGCCAGCAGACCCCCAGGGGCTACAGATACGCAGTATTTT. Drawing the rest from reference TRBV11-2 and TRBJ2-3, the complete variable domain is EAGVAQSPRYKIIEKRQSVAFWCNPISGHATLYWYQQILGQGPKLLIQFQNNGVVDDSQLPKDRFSAERLKGVDSTLKIQPAKLEDSAVYLCASRPPGATDTQYFGPGTRLTVL.

V usage is TRBV6-1 and J usage is TRBJ1-2; maybe TRBD1 (5 bases). The V and J ends lost 7 bases and 2 bases respectively, with 14 bases between them. This CDR3 region has 14 residues. Germline V gene lookup returns CDR1 MNHNS and CDR2 SASEGT. CDR3 bases: TGTGCCAGCATGAGGAGGGAGGGGAACTATGGCTACACCTTC. This codes for CASMRREGNYGYTF.

The chain combines TRBV29-1 with TRBJ1-5, with TRBD1 matching over 7 bases. This CDR3 has 14 amino acids. Germline lookup yields CDR1 SQVTM and CDR2 ANQGSEA. V dropped 6 bases and J dropped 9; count of bases not matched to a gene: 14. CDR3 bases: TGCAGCGTCTCCAAGAATCAGGGGGAAGGGCCCCAGCATTTT. Translating it yields CSVSKNQGEGPQHF.

In the case of this clone: Other DNA variants within this sample encode the same CDR3. This chain uses TRBV30 with TRBJ1-3; D is undetermined. The CDR3 covers 13 residues. Per germline, CDR1 GTSNPN and CDR2 SVGIG (reference sequence). The V end lost 2 bases, the J end lost 4 bases, and 9 bases lay between the germline ends. CDR3: CAWSISSGNTIYF. The CDR3 DNA follows: TGTGCCTGGAGTATCTCCTCCGGAAACACCATATATTTT.

This chain links TRBV4-1 with TRBJ2-5, with 11 bases fitting TRBD1. Gene TRBJ2-7 matches the end of the DNA better, so the J call may be wrong. From germline, CDR1 is MGHRA and CDR2 YSYEKL. The CDR3 covers 16 residues. The CDR3 loop reads CASRLRDRGLGYEQYF. Written as DNA, the CDR3 is TGCGCCAGCAGACTCCGGGACAGGGGGTTGGGCTACGAGCAGTACTTC.

This chain links TRBV18 with TRBJ2-2; D may be TRBD1 (5 bases). The V gene lost 1 base and the J gene lost 4 bases, with 10 bases spanning the gap. In germline, CDR1 is KGHSH, CDR2 LQKENI. This CDR3 has 15 amino acids. CDR3 loop: CASSPRRDTTGELFF. DNA of the CDR3: TGTGCCAGCTCACCACGCAGGGATACCACCGGGGAGCTGTTTTTT.

This chain connects TRBV7-2 to TRBJ2-2; the D is unclear. The CDR3 loop spans 14 amino acids. Germline CDR1 and CDR2: SGHTA and FQGNSA. V lost 5 bases, J lost 1 base, and 8 bases lay in between. The DNA of the CDR3 is TGTGCCAGCAGCCAAGGGAAGAACACCGGGGAGCTGTTTTTT. Encoded protein: CASSQGKNTGELFF.

The chain recombines TRBV7-3 with TRBJ2-5, with 12 bases that match TRBD2. The trim removed 4 bases at V and 5 bases at J, leaving 8 bases unmatched. The length of the CDR3 is 16 residues. Germline CDR1 reads SGHTA; CDR2 reads FQGTGA. The DNA of the CDR3 is TGTGCCAGCAGCTCGACTAGCGGGAGCGGGGAGGAGACCCAGTACTTC. It encodes CASSSTSGSGEETQYF.

The CDR3 coding sequence is TGTGCCTTGTCCATGAGCTCTGGGGCCAACGTCCTGACTTTC. Amino acid sequence: CALSMSSGANVLTF. The chain employs TRBV30 and TRBJ2-6, with D hard to call. Germline V gene lookup returns CDR1 GTSNPN and CDR2 SVGIG (reference sequence). V shed 7 bases and J shed 0 bases, with 10 bases lying between them. This CDR3 spans 14 amino acids. Based on the CDR3 plus reference TRBV30 and TRBJ2-6, the full variable domain is SQTIHQWPATLVQPVGSPLSLECTVEGTSNPNLYWYRQAAGRGLQLLFYSVGIGQISSEVPQNLSASRPQDRQFILSSKKLLLSDSGFYLCALSMSSGANVLTFGAGSRLTVL.

The chain has TRBV19 and TRBJ2-3, with 12 bases aligning to TRBD2. The CDR3 runs to 16 residues. Germline-derived CDR1 and CDR2 are LNHDA and SQIVND (reference sequence). Trimming cost V 4 bases and J 5 bases; bases outside gene matches: 7. This CDR3 reads CASSNELAGGIDTQYF. CDR3 coding DNA: TGTGCCAGTAGTAATGAACTAGCGGGAGGAATAGATACGCAGTATTTT.

J is TRBJ1-6 and V is TRBV27; D uncertain. V shed 8 bases and J shed 7 bases, with 9 bases lying between them. The CDR3 runs to 12 residues. CDR1 is MNHEY and CDR2 is SMNVEV in the germline V gene (reference sequence). The CDR3 nucleotides read TGTGCCAGCCCCAAAGAGAATTCACCCCTCCACTTT. Amino acids: CASPKENSPLHF.